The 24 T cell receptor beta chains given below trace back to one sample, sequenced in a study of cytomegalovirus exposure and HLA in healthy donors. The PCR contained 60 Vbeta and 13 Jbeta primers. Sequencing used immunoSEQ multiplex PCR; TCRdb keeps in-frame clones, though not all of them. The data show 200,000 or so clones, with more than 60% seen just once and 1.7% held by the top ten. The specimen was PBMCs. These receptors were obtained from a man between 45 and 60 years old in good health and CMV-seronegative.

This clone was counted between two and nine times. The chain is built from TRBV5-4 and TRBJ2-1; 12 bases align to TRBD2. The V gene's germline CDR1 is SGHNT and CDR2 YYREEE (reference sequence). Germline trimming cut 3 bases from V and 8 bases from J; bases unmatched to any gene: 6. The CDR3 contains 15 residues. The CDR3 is CASSSGTSGLDEQFF. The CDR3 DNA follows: TGTGCCAGCAGCTCCGGGACTAGCGGGCTCGATGAGCAGTTCTTC.

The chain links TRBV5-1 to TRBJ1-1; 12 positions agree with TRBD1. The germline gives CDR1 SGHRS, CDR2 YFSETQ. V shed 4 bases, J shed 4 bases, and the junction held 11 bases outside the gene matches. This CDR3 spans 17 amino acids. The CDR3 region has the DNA TGCGCCAGCAGCCAGGGACAGGGGGCGCGTTCAGGCACTGAAGCTTTCTTT. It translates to CASSQGQGARSGTEAFF.

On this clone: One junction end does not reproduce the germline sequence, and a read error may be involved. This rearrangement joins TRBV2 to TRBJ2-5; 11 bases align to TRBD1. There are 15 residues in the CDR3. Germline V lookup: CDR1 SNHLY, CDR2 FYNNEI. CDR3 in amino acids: CAGRDMDRGLETQYF. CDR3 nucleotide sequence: TGTGCCGGCAGGGACATGGACAGGGGGCTAGAGACCCAGTACTTC.

The CDR3 bases are TGCGCCAGCAGGAGCCCGGGACAGGGTTACACTGAAGCTTTCTTT. The encoded protein is CASRSPGQGYTEAFF. The chain carries TRBV4-1 and TRBJ1-1; TRBD1 agrees at 9 bases. The CDR3 is 15 residues long. The ends lost 6 bases at V and 3 bases at J; junction bases unmatched: 8. Germline CDR1 reads MGHRA; CDR2 reads YSYEKL.

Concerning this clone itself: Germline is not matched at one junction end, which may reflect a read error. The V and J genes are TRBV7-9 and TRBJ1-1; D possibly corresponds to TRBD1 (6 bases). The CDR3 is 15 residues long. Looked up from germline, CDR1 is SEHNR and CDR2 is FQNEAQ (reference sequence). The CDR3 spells CSSSLGTFMNTEAFF. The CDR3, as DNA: TGTTCCAGCAGCTTGGGGACATTCATGAACACTGAAGCTTTCTTT.

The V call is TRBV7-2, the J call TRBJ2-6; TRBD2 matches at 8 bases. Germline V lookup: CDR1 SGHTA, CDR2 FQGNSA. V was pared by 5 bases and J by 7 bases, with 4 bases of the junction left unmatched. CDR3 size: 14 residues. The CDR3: CASSPGGGANVLTF. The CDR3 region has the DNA TGTGCCAGCAGCCCCGGGGGGGGAGCCAACGTCCTGACTTTC. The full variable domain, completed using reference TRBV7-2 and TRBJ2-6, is GAGVSQSPSNKVTEKGKDVELRCDPISGHTALYWYRQSLGQGLEFLIYFQGNSAPDKSGLPSDRFSAERTGGSVSTLTIQRTQQEDSAVYLCASSPGGGANVLTFGAGSRLTVL.

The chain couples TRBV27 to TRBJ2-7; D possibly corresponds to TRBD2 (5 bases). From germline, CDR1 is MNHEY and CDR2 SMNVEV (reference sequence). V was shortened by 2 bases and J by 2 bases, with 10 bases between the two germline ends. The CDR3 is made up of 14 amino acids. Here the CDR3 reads CASSLRSSAYEQYF. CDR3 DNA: TGTGCCAGCAGTTTACGTAGTAGCGCCTACGAGCAGTACTTC.

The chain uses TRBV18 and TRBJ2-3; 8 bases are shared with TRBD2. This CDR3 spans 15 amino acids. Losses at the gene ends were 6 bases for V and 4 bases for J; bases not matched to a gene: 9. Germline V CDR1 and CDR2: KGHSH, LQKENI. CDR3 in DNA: TGTGCCAGCTCCCCTGAAAACGGGAGGGCAGATACGCAGTATTTT. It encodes CASSPENGRADTQYF.

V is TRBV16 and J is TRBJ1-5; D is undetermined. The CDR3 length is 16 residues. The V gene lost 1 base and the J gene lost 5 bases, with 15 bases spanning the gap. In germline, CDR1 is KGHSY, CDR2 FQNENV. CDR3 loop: CASSQWGRGPDQPQHF. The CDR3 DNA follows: TGTGCCAGCAGCCAATGGGGTCGAGGGCCCGATCAGCCCCAGCATTTT.

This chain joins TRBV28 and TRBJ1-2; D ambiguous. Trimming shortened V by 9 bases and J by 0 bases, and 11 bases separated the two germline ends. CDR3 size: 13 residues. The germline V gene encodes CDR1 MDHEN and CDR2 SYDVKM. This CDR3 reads CASRRGANYGYTF. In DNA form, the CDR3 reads TGTGCCAGTCGACGGGGAGCTAACTATGGCTACACCTTC.

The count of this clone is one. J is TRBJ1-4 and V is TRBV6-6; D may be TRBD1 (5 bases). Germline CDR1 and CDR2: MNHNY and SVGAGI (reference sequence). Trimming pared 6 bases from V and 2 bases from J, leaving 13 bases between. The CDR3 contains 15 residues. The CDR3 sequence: CASSHARGTNEKLFF. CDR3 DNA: TGTGCCAGCAGCCACGCCCGGGGGACTAATGAAAAACTGTTTTTT.

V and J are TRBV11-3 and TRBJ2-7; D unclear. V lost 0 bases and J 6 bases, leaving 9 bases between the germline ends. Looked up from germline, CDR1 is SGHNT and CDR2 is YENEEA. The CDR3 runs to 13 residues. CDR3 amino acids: CASSLDPEREQYF. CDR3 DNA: TGTGCCAGCAGCTTAGATCCGGAGCGCGAGCAGTACTTC.

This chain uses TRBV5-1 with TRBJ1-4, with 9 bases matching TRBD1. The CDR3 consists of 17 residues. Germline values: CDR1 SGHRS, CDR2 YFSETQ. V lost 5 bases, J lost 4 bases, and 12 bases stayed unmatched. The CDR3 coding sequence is TGCGCCAGCAGACAAACCGGGACAGGGTGGGTTAATGAAAAACTGTTTTTT. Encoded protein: CASRQTGTGWVNEKLFF.

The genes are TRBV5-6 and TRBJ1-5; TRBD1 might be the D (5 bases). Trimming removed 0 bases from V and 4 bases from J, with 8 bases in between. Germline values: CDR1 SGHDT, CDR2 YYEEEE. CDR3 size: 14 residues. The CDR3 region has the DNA TGTGCCAGCAGCTTGGGGGCAGGGAATCAGCCCCAGCATTTT. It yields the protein CASSLGAGNQPQHF.

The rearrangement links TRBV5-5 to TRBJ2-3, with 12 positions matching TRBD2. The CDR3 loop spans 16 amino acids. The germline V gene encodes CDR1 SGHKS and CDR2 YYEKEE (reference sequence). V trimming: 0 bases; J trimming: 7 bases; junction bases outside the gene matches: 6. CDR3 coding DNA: TGTGCCAGCAGCTTGGTGACTAGCGGGAGCTCCAATACGCAGTATTTT. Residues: CASSLVTSGSSNTQYF. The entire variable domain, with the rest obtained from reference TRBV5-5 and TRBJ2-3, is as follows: DAGVTQSPTHLIKTRGQQVTLRCSPISGHKSVSWYQQVLGQGPQFIFQYYEKEERGRGNFPDRFSARQFPNYSSELNVNALLLGDSALYLCASSLVTSGSSNTQYFGPGTRLTVL.

The CDR3: CASSSSLAQHF. CDR3 DNA sequence: TGTGCCAGCAGCTCCAGTTTGGCCCAGCATTTT. The chain combines TRBV7-2 with TRBJ1-5; no firm D call. Germline V gives CDR1 SGHTA, CDR2 FQGNSA. V shed 4 bases and J shed 11 bases, with 9 bases lying between them. This CDR3 comprises 11 residues.

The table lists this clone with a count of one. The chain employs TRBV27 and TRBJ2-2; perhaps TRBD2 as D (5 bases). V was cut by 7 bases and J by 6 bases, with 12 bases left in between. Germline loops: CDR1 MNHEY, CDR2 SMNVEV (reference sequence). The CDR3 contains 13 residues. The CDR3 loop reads CASTRGSPGELFF. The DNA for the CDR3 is TGTGCCAGCACCCGGGGATCTCCCGGGGAGCTGTTTTTT.

CDR3 coding DNA: TGTGCCAGCATTCCTCGAGGCTCCTCCTACGAGCAGTACTTC. Translating gives CASIPRGSSYEQYF. V usage is TRBV6-6 and J usage is TRBJ2-7; D is unclear. Trimming stripped 7 bases from V and 0 bases from J, with 13 bases between. This CDR3 has 14 amino acids. Germline assignment: CDR1 MNHNY and CDR2 SVGAGI (reference sequence).

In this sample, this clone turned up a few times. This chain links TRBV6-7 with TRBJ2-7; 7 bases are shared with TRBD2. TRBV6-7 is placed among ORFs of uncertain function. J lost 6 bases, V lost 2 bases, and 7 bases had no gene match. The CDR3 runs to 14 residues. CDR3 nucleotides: TGTGCCAGCAGTTACCCCCCCCGCGGGAGCGAGCAGTACTTC. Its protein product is CASSYPPRGSEQYF.

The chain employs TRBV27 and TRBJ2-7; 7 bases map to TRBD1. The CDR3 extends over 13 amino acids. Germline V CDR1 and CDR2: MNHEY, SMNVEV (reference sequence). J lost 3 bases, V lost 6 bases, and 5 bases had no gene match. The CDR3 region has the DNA TGTGCCAGCAGGAAGACAGGGAACTACGAGCAGTACTTC. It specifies CASRKTGNYEQYF.

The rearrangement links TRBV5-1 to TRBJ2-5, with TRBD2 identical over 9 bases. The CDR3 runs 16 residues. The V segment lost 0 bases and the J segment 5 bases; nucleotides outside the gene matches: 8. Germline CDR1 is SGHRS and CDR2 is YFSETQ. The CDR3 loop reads CASSLGLAGPGETQYF. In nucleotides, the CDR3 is TGCGCCAGCAGCTTGGGGCTAGCGGGGCCAGGGGAGACCCAGTACTTC.

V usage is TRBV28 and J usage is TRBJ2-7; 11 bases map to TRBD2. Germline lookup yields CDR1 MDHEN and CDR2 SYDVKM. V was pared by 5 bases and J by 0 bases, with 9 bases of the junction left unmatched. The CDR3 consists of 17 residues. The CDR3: CASSRKITSGSSYEQYF. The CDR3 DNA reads TGTGCCAGCAGTCGCAAGATAACTAGCGGGAGCTCCTACGAGCAGTACTTC.

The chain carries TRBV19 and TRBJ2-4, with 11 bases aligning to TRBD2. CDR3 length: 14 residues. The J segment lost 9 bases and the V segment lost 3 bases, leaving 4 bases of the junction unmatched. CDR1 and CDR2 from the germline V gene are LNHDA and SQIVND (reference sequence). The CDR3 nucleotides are TGTGCCAGTAGTATCTTAGCGGGAGGGCGCATTCAGTACTTC. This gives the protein CASSILAGGRIQYF. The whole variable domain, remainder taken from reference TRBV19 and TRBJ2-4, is DGGITQSPKYLFRKEGQNVTLSCEQNLNHDAMYWYRQDPGQGLRLIYYSQIVNDFQKGDIAEGYSVSREKKESFPLTVTSAQKNPTAFYLCASSILAGGRIQYFGAGTRLSVL.

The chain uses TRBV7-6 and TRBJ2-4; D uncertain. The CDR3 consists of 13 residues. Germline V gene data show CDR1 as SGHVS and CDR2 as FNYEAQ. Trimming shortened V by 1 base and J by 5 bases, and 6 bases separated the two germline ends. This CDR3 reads CASSLDQENIQYF. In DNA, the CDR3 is TGTGCCAGCAGCTTAGACCAGGAAAACATTCAGTACTTC.